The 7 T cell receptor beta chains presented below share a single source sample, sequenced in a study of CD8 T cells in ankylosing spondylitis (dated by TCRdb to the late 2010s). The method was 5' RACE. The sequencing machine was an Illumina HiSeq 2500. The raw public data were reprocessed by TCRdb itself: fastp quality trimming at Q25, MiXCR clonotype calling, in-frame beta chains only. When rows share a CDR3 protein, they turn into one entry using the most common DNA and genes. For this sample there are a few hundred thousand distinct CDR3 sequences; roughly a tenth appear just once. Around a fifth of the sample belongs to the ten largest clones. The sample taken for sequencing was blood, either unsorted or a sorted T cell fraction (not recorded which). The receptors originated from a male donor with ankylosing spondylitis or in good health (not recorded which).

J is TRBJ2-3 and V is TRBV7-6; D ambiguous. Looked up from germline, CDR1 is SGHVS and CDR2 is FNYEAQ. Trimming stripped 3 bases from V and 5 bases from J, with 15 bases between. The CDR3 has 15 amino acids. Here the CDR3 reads CASSFNPSREDTQYF. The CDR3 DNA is TGTGCCAGCAGCTTTAACCCTTCAAGGGAAGATACGCAGTATTTT.

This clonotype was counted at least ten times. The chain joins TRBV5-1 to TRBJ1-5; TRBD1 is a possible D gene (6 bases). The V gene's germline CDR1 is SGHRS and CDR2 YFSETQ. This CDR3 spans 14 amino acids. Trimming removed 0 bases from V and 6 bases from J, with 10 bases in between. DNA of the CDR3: TGCGCCAGCAGCTTGGACAGGGAGGGTCAGCCCCAGCATTTT. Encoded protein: CASSLDREGQPQHF.

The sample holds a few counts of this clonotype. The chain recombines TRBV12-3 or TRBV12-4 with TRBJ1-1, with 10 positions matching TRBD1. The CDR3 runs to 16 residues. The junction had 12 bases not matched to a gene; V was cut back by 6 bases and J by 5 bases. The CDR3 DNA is TGTGCCAGCAGCGTCCCGGGACAGGGGAGGGTGACTGAAGCTTTCTTT. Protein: CASSVPGQGRVTEAFF.

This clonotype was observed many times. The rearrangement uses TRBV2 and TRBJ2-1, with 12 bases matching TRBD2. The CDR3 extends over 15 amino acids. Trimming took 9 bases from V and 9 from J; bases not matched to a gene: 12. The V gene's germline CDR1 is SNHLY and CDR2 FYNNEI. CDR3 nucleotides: TGTGCCAGTTGGTCCACTAGCGGGGGGACGGGTGAGCAGTTCTTC. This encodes CASWSTSGGTGEQFF.

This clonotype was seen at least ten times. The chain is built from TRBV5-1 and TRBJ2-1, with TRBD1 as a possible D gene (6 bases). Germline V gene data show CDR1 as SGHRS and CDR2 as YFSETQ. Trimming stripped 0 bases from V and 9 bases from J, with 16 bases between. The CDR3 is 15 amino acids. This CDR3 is CASSLVWTATPEQFF. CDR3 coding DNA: TGCGCCAGCAGCTTGGTTTGGACAGCTACCCCTGAGCAGTTCTTC. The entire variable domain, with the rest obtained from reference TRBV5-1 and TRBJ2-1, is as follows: KAGVTQTPRYLIKTRGQQVTLSCSPISGHRSVSWYQQTPGQGLQFLFEYFSETQRNKGNFPGRFSGRQFSNSRSEMNVSTLELGDSALYLCASSLVWTATPEQFFGPGTRLTVL.

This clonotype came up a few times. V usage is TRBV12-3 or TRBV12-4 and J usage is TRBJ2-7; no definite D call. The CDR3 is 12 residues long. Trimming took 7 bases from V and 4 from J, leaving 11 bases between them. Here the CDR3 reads CASTSTSYEQYF. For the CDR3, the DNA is TGTGCCAGCACCTCGACCTCGTACGAGCAGTACTTC.

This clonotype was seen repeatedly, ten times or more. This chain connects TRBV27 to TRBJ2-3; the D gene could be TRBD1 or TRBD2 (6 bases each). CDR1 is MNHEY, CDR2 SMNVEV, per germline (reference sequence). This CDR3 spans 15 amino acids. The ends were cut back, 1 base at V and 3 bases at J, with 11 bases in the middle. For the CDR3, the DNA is TGTGCCAGCAGTTTATGGGGGGCGTTGACAGATACGCAGTATTTT. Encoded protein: CASSLWGALTDTQYF.